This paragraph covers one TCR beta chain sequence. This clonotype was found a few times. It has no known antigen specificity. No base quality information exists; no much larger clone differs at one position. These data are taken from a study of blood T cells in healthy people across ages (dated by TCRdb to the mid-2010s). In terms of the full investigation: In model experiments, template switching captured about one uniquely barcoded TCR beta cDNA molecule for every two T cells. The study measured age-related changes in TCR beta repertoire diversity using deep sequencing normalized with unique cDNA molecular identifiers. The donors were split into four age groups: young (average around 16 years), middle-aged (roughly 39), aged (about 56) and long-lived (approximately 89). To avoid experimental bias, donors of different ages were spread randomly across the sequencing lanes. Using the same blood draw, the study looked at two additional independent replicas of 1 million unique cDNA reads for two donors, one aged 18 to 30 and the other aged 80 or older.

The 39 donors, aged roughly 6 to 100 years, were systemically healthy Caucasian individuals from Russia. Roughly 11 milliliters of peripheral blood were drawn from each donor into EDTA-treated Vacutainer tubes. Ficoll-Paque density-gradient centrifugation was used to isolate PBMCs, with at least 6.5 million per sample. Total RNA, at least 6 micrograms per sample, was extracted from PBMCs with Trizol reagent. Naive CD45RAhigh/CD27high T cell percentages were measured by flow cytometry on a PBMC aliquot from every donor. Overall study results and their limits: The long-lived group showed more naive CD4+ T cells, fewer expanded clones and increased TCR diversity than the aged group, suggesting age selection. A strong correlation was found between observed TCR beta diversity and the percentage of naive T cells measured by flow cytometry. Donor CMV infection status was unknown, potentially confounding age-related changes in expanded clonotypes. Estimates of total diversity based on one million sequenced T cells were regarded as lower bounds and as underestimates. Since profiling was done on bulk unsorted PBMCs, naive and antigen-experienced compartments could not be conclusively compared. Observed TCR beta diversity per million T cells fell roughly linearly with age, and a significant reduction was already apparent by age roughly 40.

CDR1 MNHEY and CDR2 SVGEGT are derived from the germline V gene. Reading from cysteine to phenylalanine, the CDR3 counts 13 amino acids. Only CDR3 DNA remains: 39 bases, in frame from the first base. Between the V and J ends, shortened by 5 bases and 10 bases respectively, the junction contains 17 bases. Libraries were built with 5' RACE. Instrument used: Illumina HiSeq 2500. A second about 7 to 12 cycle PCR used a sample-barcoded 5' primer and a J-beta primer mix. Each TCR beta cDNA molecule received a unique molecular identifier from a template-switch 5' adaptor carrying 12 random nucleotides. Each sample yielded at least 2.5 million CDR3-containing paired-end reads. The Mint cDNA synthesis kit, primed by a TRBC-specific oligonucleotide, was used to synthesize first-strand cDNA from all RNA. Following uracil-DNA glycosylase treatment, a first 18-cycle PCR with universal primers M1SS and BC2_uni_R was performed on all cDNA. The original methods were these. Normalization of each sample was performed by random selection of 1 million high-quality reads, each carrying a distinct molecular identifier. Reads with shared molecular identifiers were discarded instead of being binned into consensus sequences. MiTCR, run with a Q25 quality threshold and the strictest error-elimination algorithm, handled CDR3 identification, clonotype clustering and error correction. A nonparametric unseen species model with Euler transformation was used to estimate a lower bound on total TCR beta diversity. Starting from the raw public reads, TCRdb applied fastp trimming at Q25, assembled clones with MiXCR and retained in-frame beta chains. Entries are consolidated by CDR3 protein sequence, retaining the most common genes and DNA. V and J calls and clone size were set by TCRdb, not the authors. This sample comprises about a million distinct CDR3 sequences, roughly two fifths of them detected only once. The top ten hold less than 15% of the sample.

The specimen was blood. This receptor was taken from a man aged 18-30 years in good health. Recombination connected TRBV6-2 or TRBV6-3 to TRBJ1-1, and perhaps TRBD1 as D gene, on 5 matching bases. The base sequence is TGTGCCAGCAGTAGCGAGACCGGGACCGGAGCTTTCTTT. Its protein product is CASSSETGTGAFF.